The 7 T cell receptor beta chains given below trace back to one sample, sequenced in a study of blood T cell repertoires in COVID-19. The data were produced by immunoSEQ multiplex PCR, yet TCRdb's version contains in-frame clones alone and is incomplete. The table has about 120,000 clones, roughly 88% seen once; the top ten hold 4% to 5.5%. Sequencing used peripheral blood. The receptors shown here come from a man in his forties or fifties with acute or convalescent COVID-19.

The chain employs TRBV9 and TRBJ2-7; 15 positions agree with TRBD2. The CDR3 is 18 amino acids. V lost 4 bases and J lost 4; bases outside the gene matches: 12. Germline CDR1 reads SGDLS; CDR2 reads YYNGEE. The CDR3 loop reads CASSPGLAGGPIGYEQYF. The CDR3 DNA reads as TGTGCCAGCAGCCCTGGACTAGCGGGAGGGCCAATCGGATACGAGCAGTACTTC.

CDR3 sequence reads: CASASLGGNEQFF. The CDR3 DNA reads TGTGCCAGCGCAAGCCTGGGGGGCAATGAGCAGTTCTTC. The J gene is TRBJ2-1, the V gene TRBV2, with D possibly matching TRBD2 (6 bases). The V gene's germline CDR1 is SNHLY and CDR2 FYNNEI. This CDR3 comprises 13 residues. With 8 bases removed from V and 6 bases from J, the gap between germline ends came to 14 bases.

The rearrangement uses TRBV19 and TRBJ2-7, with 8 bases fitting TRBD1. Losses at the gene ends were 8 bases for V and 2 bases for J; bases not matched to a gene: 8. The CDR3 sequence is 14 residues long. Germline V gene sequence: CDR1 LNHDA, CDR2 SQIVND (reference sequence). The CDR3 DNA is TGTGCCAGTGGGGACAGGAATAAGGCCTACGAGCAGTACTTC. Translation gives CASGDRNKAYEQYF.

The rearrangement joins TRBV7-9 to TRBJ1-3, with D uncertain. The CDR3 has 16 amino acids. Germline assignment: CDR1 SEHNR and CDR2 FQNEAQ (reference sequence). V lost 1 base, J lost 0 bases, and 10 bases lay in between. CDR3 DNA: TGTGCCAGCAGCTTAGGTATGGGGAGCTCTGGAAACACCATATATTTT. Translation gives CASSLGMGSSGNTIYF. Variable domain in full (rest from reference TRBV7-9 and TRBJ1-3): DTGVSQNPRHKITKRGQNVTFRCDPISEHNRLYWYRQTLGQGPEFLTYFQNEAQLEKSRLLSDRFSAERPKGSFSTLEIQRTEQGDSAMYLCASSLGMGSSGNTIYFGEGSWLTVV.

The chain recombines TRBV9 with TRBJ2-7; TRBD2 aligns across 10 bases. CDR1 is SGDLS, CDR2 YYNGEE, per germline. There are 15 residues in the CDR3. V trimming: 2 bases; J trimming: 4 bases; junction bases outside the gene matches: 6. CDR3 nucleotides: TGTGCCAGCAGCGTGGGAGCGGGAGGGCCTTACGAGCAGTACTTC. Translation: CASSVGAGGPYEQYF.

The chain employs TRBV6-2 or TRBV6-3 and TRBJ1-2; unclear D gene. Germline V gene lookup returns CDR1 MNHEY and CDR2 SVGEGT. Trimming removed 4 bases at V and 5 bases at J, with 5 bases between. The CDR3 covers 11 residues. The CDR3 is CASSSGYGYTF. As DNA, the CDR3 is TGTGCCAGCAGTTCAGGATATGGCTACACCTTC.

The chain carries TRBV15 and TRBJ1-3; D is unclear. V was pared by 4 bases and J by 8 bases, with 6 bases between. This CDR3 region has 11 residues. Germline V lookup: CDR1 LNHNV, CDR2 YYDKDF (reference sequence). CDR3 nucleotide sequence: TGTGCCACCAGCAATCGCGACACCATATATTTT. Its protein is CATSNRDTIYF. Drawing the rest from reference TRBV15 and TRBJ1-3, the complete variable domain is DAMVIQNPRYQVTQFGKPVTLSCSQTLNHNVMYWYQQKSSQAPKLLFHYYDKDFNNEADTPDNFQSRRPNTSFCFLDIRSPGLGDTAMYLCATSNRDTIYFGEGSWLTVV.